The source of this TCR beta chain is a study of blood T cell repertoires in COVID-19. J gave up 7 bases and V 6 bases, and 6 bases lay outside the gene matches. Germline-derived CDR1 and CDR2 are SGHRS and YFSETQ. CDR3 length: 14 residues. Here immunoSEQ multiplex PCR was the method, and the copy in TCRdb shows in-frame clones only, minus some. The sample consists of under 250,000 clones, 82% of them appearing once. What was sequenced was peripheral blood. The chain is built from TRBV5-1 and TRBJ2-1; 11 bases line up with TRBD2. The sequence was obtained from a woman between 18 and 29 years old with acute or convalescent COVID-19. The CDR3 coding sequence is TGCGCCAGCAAGGGACTAGCGGATCCTAATGAGCAGTTCTTC. Protein sequence: CASKGLADPNEQFF.